Listed below are T cell receptor beta chains from one sample, sequenced in a study of cytomegalovirus exposure and HLA in healthy donors. The protocol was immunoSEQ multiplex PCR, while the TCRdb copy is restricted to in-frame clones and leaves out a portion. The sample has 55,000 or so clones. Sequencing was carried out using PBMCs. Receptor source: a woman aged 30 to 39 in good health and CMV-seropositive. CDR3s include the opening cysteine and the closing phenylalanine or tryptophan. The order of the fields is J gene, D gene, V gene, CDR3 DNA, CDR3 protein. D genes are given only for firm matches.

TRBJ2-7,.,TRBV7-9,TGTGCCAGCAGCTCAACGTCCGCAGATTACGAGCAGTACTTC,CASSSTSADYEQYF
TRBJ2-7,TRBD1,TRBV4-2,TGTGCCAGCAGCCCGGGACAGGGGGCTGCCTACGAGCAGTACTTC,CASSPGQGAAYEQYF
TRBJ1-3,.,TRBV6-1,TGTGCCAGCAGTGCCCGGGGGGCAGGGACTGGAAACACCATATATTTT,CASSARGAGTGNTIYF
TRBJ2-7,.,TRBV6-1,TGTGCCAGCAGCGAGAATTACGAGCAGTACTTC,CASSENYEQYF
TRBJ2-3,TRBD1,TRBV5-1,TGCGCCAGCAGCTTGACAGGGGTCGGGACAGATACGCAGTATTTT,CASSLTGVGTDTQYF
TRBJ2-3,.,TRBV30,TGTGCCTGGAGTGGCGGGACTGGTAGCACAGATACGCAGTATTTT,CAWSGGTGSTDTQYF
TRBJ2-7,TRBD2,TRBV10-3,TGTGCCATCGGATCTCGGGAGGGCCAGGCCTACGAGCAGTACTTC,CAIGSREGQAYEQYF
TRBJ1-1,.,TRBV11-2,TGTGCCAGCAGCTTCAGGGGAACTGAAGCTTTCTTT,CASSFRGTEAFF
TRBJ2-7,.,TRBV5-1,TGCGCCAGCAGCTTGGCCGGGTCAGCCTACGAGCAGTACTTC,CASSLAGSAYEQYF
TRBJ2-2,.,TRBV15,TGTGCCACCAGCACCACTCGAGGGAGTGGGGACACCGGGGAGCTGTTTTTT,CATSTTRGSGDTGELFF
TRBJ1-1,.,TRBV5-6,TGTGCCAGCAGCTTTAGAAAGAACCGAGGCACTGAAGCTTTCTTT,CASSFRKNRGTEAFF
TRBJ2-2,TRBD2,TRBV7-2,TGTGCCAGCAGCCCCGGACTAGCGGGGGCAAACACCGGGGAGCTGTTTTTT,CASSPGLAGANTGELFF
TRBJ2-2,.,TRBV10-1,TGCGCCAGCAATCGAGGTAGCGCGACCACCGGGGAGCTGTTTTTT,CASNRGSATTGELFF
TRBJ2-5,TRBD2,TRBV6-6,TGTGCCAGCAGTTACCGGGGGGGAAAAGAGACCCAGTACTTC,CASSYRGGKETQYF
TRBJ2-7,TRBD1,TRBV5-1,TGCGCCAGCAGCCCTTCAGGGGGAATGCGCGAGCAGTACTTC,CASSPSGGMREQYF
TRBJ2-7,TRBD1,TRBV4-1,TGCGCCAGCAGCCAGGAGACAGGGGTCTACGAGCAGTACTTC,CASSQETGVYEQYF
TRBJ1-1,.,TRBV11-3,TGTGCCAGCAGCGCCGACAGGATTGAAGCTTTCTTT,CASSADRIEAFF
TRBJ1-1,TRBD1,TRBV15,TGTGCCACCAGCAGGGACAGGGCGAACACTGAAGCTTTCTTT,CATSRDRANTEAFF
TRBJ1-1,.,TRBV7-9,TGTGCCAGCAGCTTAGGTTCATTAGTGAACACTGAAGCTTTCTTT,CASSLGSLVNTEAFF
TRBJ1-1,TRBD1,TRBV7-2,TGTGCCAGCAGCCGGACAGGCGGGATCACTGAAGCTTTCTTT,CASSRTGGITEAFF
TRBJ2-1,.,TRBV7-9,TGTGCCAGCAGCCCAGACAGACCCGTTGGCTCCTACAATGAGCAGTTCTTC,CASSPDRPVGSYNEQFF
TRBJ2-1,TRBD2,TRBV5-1,TGCGCCAGCAGCAACCTCGGGACTAGCGGGAGCAATGAGCAGTTCTTC,CASSNLGTSGSNEQFF
TRBJ2-2,.,TRBV6-4,TGTGCCAGCAGTGCGGGGGGCAGTACCGGGGAGCTGTTTTTT,CASSAGGSTGELFF
TRBJ2-7,.,TRBV14,TGTGCCAGCAGCCTGGATGGGGACGGGGGGCGAGAGCAGTACTTC,CASSLDGDGGREQYF
TRBJ2-7,.,TRBV6-5,TGTGCCAGCAGACTCGGGCGGGCCTACGAGCAGTACTTC,CASRLGRAYEQYF
TRBJ2-7,.,TRBV10-3,TGTGCCATCTGCGAACGGGATGGGCCATACGAGCAGTACTTC,CAICERDGPYEQYF
TRBJ1-1,TRBD1,TRBV13,TGTGCCAGCAGCTTAAACAGGGGCTCGAACACTGAAGCTTTCTTT,CASSLNRGSNTEAFF
TRBJ1-1,.,TRBV6-1,TGTGCCAGCAGTGAAAATTTTAGGAACACTGAAGCTTTCTTT,CASSENFRNTEAFF
TRBJ2-1,TRBD2,TRBV4-2,TGTGCCAGCAGCCATGAGCGGGGGGCTACCTACAATGAGCAGTTCTTC,CASSHERGATYNEQFF
TRBJ2-7,TRBD2,TRBV6-5,TGTGCCAGCAGTCCGGGGACTAGCGGATACGAGCAGTACTTC,CASSPGTSGYEQYF
TRBJ2-7,.,TRBV5-6,TGTGCCAGCAGCTTGGGAGGCGGAGAGCAGTACTTC,CASSLGGGEQYF
TRBJ1-2,TRBD1,TRBV19,TGTGCCAGTAGTTTAACCGGGACAGGGACTAACTATGGCTACACCTTC,CASSLTGTGTNYGYTF
TRBJ1-5,.,TRBV29-1,TGCACCCCCCCGAGACTCAATAGGAACCTTAGCAATCAGCCCCAGCATTTT,CTPPRLNRNLSNQPQHF
TRBJ2-1,TRBD2,TRBV25-1,TGTGCCAGCAGTGAACCGGGACTAGCGGGCGATGAGCAGTTCTTC,CASSEPGLAGDEQFF
TRBJ2-1,.,TRBV2,TGTGCCAGCATCGCGGGCCCTGGAGGGAATGAGCAGTTCTTC,CASIAGPGGNEQFF
TRBJ2-7,.,TRBV7-8,TGTGCCAGCAGCCAGGGGCCCCACTACGAGCAGTACTTC,CASSQGPHYEQYF
TRBJ2-7,.,TRBV6-5,TGTGCCAGCAGTTACTCGACTCCCACCTACGAGCAGTACTTC,CASSYSTPTYEQYF
TRBJ2-5,TRBD2,TRBV18,TGTGCCAGCTCACCACGAGGACTAGCGGGACAAGAGACCCAGTACTTC,CASSPRGLAGQETQYF
TRBJ2-1,TRBD1,TRBV27,TGTGCCAGCAGCCTTCTCCCCCCGGGACAGGGGGATAATGAGCAGTTCTTC,CASSLLPPGQGDNEQFF
TRBJ2-5,.,TRBV5-1,TGCGCCAGCAGCTTGGAACTAGTGGGGGAGACCCAGTACTTC,CASSLELVGETQYF
TRBJ1-1,.,TRBV7-3,TGTGCCAGCAGCCTTTCAACGGGTGACACTGAAGCTTTCTTT,CASSLSTGDTEAFF
TRBJ1-1,TRBD1,TRBV7-8,TGTGCCAGCAGCCAGGACAGGCACACTGAAGCTTTCTTT,CASSQDRHTEAFF
TRBJ1-5,.,TRBV5-1,TGCGCCAGCAGCTTGATGGGGGGTAGCAATCAGCCCCAGCATTTT,CASSLMGGSNQPQHF
TRBJ2-2,TRBD1,TRBV7-9,TGTGCCAGCAGCTCGGGACAGCCGAACACCGGGGAGCTGTTTTTT,CASSSGQPNTGELFF